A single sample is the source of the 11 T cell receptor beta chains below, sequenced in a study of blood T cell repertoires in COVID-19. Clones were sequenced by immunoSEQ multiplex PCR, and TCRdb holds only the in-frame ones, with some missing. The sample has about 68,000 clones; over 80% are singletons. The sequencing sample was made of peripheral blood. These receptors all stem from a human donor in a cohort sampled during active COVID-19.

The CDR3 loop is CASSFPDRGILGYTF. The DNA of the CDR3 is TGTGCCAGCAGTTTCCCGGACAGGGGGATCTTAGGCTACACCTTC. The chain recombines TRBV28 with TRBJ1-2; 10 positions match TRBD1. The CDR3 spans 15 residues. CDR1 is MDHEN and CDR2 is SYDVKM in the germline V gene. V gave up 3 bases and J gave up 8 bases; unmatched junction bases: 9.

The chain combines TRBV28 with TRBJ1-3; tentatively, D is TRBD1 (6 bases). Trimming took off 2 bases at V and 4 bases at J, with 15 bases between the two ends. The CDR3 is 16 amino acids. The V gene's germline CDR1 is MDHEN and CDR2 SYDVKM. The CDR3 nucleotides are TGTGCCAGCAGTTTAGAAGGCAGGGGCCGCGGAAACACCATATATTTT. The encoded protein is CASSLEGRGRGNTIYF.

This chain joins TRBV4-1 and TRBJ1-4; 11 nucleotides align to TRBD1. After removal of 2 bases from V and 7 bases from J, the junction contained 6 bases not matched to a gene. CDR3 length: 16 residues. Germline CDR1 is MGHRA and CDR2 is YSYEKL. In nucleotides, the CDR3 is TGCGCCAGCAGCCAATTTTCGGACAGGGGGCGTGAAAAACTGTTTTTT. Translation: CASSQFSDRGREKLFF.

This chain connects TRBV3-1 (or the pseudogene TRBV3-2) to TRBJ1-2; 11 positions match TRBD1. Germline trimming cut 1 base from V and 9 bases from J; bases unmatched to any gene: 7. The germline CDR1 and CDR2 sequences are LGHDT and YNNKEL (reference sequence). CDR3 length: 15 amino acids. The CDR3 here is CASSQVGTGGMSYTF. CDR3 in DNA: TGTGCCAGCAGCCAAGTGGGGACAGGGGGTATGAGCTACACCTTC.

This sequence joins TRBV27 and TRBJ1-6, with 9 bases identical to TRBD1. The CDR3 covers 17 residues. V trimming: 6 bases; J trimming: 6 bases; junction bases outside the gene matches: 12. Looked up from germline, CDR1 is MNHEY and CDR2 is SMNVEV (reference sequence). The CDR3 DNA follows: TGTGCCAGCAGACCCGGGACAGGGAGTATTGGTAATTCACCCCTCCACTTT. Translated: CASRPGTGSIGNSPLHF.

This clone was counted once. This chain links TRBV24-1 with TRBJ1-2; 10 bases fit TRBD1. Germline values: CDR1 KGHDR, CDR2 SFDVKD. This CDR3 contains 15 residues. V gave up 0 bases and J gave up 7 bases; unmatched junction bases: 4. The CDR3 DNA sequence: TGTGCCACCAGTGATTTGCCTGGACAGGGGGGTGGCTACACCTTC. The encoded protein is CATSDLPGQGGGYTF.

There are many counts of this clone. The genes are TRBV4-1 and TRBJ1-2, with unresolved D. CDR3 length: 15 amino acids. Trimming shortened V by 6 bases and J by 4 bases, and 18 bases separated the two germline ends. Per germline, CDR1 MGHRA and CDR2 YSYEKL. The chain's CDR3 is CASRDEGKRTYGYTF. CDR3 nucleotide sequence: TGCGCCAGCAGGGACGAGGGAAAGAGGACCTATGGCTACACCTTC.

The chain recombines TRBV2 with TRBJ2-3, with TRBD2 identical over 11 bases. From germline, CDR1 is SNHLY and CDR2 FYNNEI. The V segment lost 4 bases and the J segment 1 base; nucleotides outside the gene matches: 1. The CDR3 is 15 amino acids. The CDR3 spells CASSGLAGRTDTQYF. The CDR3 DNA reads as TGTGCCAGCAGTGGACTAGCGGGGCGCACAGATACGCAGTATTTT.

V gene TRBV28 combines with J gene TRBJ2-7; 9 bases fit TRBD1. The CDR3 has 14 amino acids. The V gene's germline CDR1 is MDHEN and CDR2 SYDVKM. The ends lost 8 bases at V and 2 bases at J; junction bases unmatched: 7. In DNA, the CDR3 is TGTGCCAGCGCCCGGGACAGGGCAACCTACGAGCAGTACTTC. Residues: CASARDRATYEQYF. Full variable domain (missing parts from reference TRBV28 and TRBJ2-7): DVKVTQSSRYLVKRTGEKVFLECVQDMDHENMFWYRQDPGLGLRLIYFSYDVKMKEKGDIPEGYSVSREKKERFSLILESASTNQTSMYLCASARDRATYEQYFGPGTRLTVT.

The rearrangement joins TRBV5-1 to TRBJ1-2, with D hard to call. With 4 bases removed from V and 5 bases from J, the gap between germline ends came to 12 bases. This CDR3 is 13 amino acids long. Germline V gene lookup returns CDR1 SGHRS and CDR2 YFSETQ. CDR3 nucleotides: TGCGCCAGCAGCCTCCTCCTCGGGTATGGCTACACCTTC. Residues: CASSLLLGYGYTF.

CDR3 protein: CASSPDGSSGNTIYF. CDR3 in DNA: TGTGCCAGTAGTCCCGACGGGAGCTCTGGAAACACCATATATTTT. The chain recombines TRBV19 with TRBJ1-3; D is unclear. Trimming left V 5 bases short and J 0 bases short, with 11 bases between. The germline gives CDR1 LNHDA, CDR2 SQIVND (reference sequence). CDR3 length equals 15 residues.